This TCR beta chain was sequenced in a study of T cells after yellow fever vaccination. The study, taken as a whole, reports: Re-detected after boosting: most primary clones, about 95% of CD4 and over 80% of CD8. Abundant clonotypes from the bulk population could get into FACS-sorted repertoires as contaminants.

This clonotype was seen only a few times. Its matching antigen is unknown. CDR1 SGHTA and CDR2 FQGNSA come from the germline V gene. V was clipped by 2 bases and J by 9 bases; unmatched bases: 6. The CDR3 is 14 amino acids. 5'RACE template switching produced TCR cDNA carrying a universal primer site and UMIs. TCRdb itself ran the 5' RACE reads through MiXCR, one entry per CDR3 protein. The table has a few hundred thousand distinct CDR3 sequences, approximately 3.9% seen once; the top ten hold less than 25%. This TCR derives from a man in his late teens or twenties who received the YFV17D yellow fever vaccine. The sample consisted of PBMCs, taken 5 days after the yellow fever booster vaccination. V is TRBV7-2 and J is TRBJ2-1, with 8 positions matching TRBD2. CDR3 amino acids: CASSLNGGASEQFF. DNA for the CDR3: TGTGCCAGCAGCTTAAACGGGGGGGCTAGTGAGCAGTTCTTC.